This passage covers 28 T cell receptor beta chains from one sample sequenced in a study of T cell repertoires in cytomegalovirus infection. TCRdb analysed the reads with MiXCR anew, one entry per CDR3 protein. The sample consists of roughly 230,000 distinct CDR3 sequences, 20% to 25% of them appearing once. The sequenced material came from CD8+ T cells from PBMCs. All receptors derive from a human donor in good health (CMV status not recorded). Some clones in this sample may be carry-over from other donors' samples.

The chain joins TRBV12-3 or TRBV12-4 to TRBJ2-1; TRBD2 agrees at 8 bases. V was pared by 8 bases and J by 0 bases, with 6 bases of the junction left unmatched. This CDR3 has 15 amino acids. The CDR3 nucleotides read TGTGCCAGCTCCGCAGCGGGGGTCTCCTACAATGAGCAGTTCTTC. Its translation is CASSAAGVSYNEQFF.

V is TRBV3-1 and J is TRBJ2-3; 7 nucleotides align to TRBD1. The CDR3 sequence is 16 residues long. With 1 base clipped from V and 4 bases from J, the junction kept 8 bases outside the gene matches. The germline CDR1 and CDR2 sequences are LGHDT and YNNKEL (reference sequence). The CDR3 DNA is TGTGCCAGCAGCCAAGTGACAGGGCCCTCGGCAGATACGCAGTATTTT. The encoded protein is CASSQVTGPSADTQYF.

This clonotype was seen more than once but under ten times. The V and J genes are TRBV12-3 or TRBV12-4 and TRBJ2-3; D gene uncertain. V lost 6 bases to trimming and J lost 3 bases, with 7 bases between them. The CDR3 covers 12 residues. CDR3: CASRPATDTQYF. CDR3 nucleotides: TGTGCCAGCAGGCCGGCAACAGATACGCAGTATTTT.

The V gene is TRBV29-1, the J gene TRBJ2-2; D perhaps matches TRBD2 (6 bases). The CDR3 is made up of 15 amino acids. Germline CDR1 and CDR2: SQVTM and ANQGSEA. V lost 0 bases to trimming and J lost 5 bases, with 13 bases between them. The chain's CDR3 is CSVEDRGAGTGELFF. The CDR3 bases are TGCAGCGTTGAAGATAGAGGGGCGGGGACCGGGGAGCTGTTTTTT.

V and J are TRBV5-5 and TRBJ1-1, with D hard to call. Per germline, CDR1 SGHKS and CDR2 YYEKEE (reference sequence). V dropped 3 bases and J dropped 1 base, with 10 bases sitting between them. The length of the CDR3 is 14 residues. CDR3 sequence reads: CASSSLLGNTEAFF. Here the CDR3 DNA reads TGTGCCAGCAGCTCGCTATTAGGGAACACTGAAGCTTTCTTT.

On this clonotype itself: The junction departs from germline at one end; a sequencing error may be responsible. The chain recombines TRBV19 with TRBJ2-7, with D perhaps TRBD1 (5 bases). This CDR3 has 13 residues. From germline, CDR1 is LNHDA and CDR2 SQIVND (reference sequence). CDR3 sequence: CAGSQGTGYEQYF. The CDR3, as DNA: TGTGCCGGTAGCCAGGGAACAGGCTACGAGCAGTACTTC.

This chain joins TRBV5-1 and TRBJ1-1; D is unresolved. CDR1 SGHRS and CDR2 YFSETQ come from the germline V gene. There are 13 residues in the CDR3. Trimming cost V 4 bases and J 4 bases, with 11 bases left between them. The CDR3 region has the DNA TGCGCCAGCAGCCCAGCGTATATCACTGAAGCTTTCTTT. It yields the protein CASSPAYITEAFF.

CDR3 coding DNA: TGCAGCGCCCAGGGTGGGGGGAGCACTGAAGCTTTCTTT. Amino acids: CSAQGGGSTEAFF. The V and J genes are TRBV29-1 and TRBJ1-1; tentative D call: TRBD1 (5 bases). CDR3 length: 13 amino acids. V lost 7 bases, J lost 4 bases, and 16 bases lay in between. Germline CDR1 SQVTM, CDR2 ANQGSEA.

This clonotype was seen a few times. This chain connects TRBV20-1 to TRBJ2-7, with no clear D. The V and J ends lost 2 bases and 0 bases respectively, with 8 bases between them. The germline V gene encodes CDR1 DFQATT and CDR2 SNEGSKA (reference sequence). The CDR3 contains 13 residues. CDR3 protein: CSARSVSSYEQYF. The CDR3 DNA reads as TGCAGTGCTAGATCAGTCTCCTCCTACGAGCAGTACTTC.

This clonotype was observed at least ten times. This chain uses TRBV12-3 or TRBV12-4 with TRBJ1-2, with 7 nucleotides matching TRBD1. V lost 5 bases to trimming and J lost 1 base; unmatched junction nucleotides: 10. This CDR3 is built from 16 residues. The DNA for the CDR3 is TGTGCCAGCAGTGGGGACGGGACAGACGATAACTATGGCTACACCTTC. This translates into CASSGDGTDDNYGYTF.

Many counts were recorded for this clonotype. This sequence joins TRBV27 and TRBJ1-2, with D perhaps TRBD1 (6 bases). V lost 4 bases, J lost 3 bases, and 9 bases lay in between. The CDR3 is made up of 13 amino acids. Germline V gene sequence: CDR1 MNHEY, CDR2 SMNVEV (reference sequence). The CDR3 region is CASSYGGDYGYTF. In nucleotides, the CDR3 is TGTGCCAGCAGTTACGGGGGCGACTATGGCTACACCTTC.

The V and J genes are TRBV6-2 or TRBV6-3 and TRBJ2-3; tentatively, D is TRBD1 (5 bases). The CDR3 consists of 12 residues. With 6 bases removed from V and 6 bases from J, the gap between germline ends came to 10 bases. CDR1 and CDR2 (germline): MNHEY, SVGEGT. The CDR3 sequence is CASSPNRDTQYF. The CDR3 DNA is TGTGCCAGCAGCCCGAACAGGGATACGCAGTATTTT.

On this clonotype itself: The conserved final phenylalanine or tryptophan is absent from the CDR3, which likely points to a read error. The chain is built from TRBV11-2 and TRBJ1-2, with no clear D. The CDR3 contains 17 residues. Germline-derived CDR1 and CDR2 are SGHAT and FQNNGV. Trimming stripped 4 bases from V and 2 bases from J, with 20 bases between. The CDR3 DNA reads as TGTGCCAGCAGCTCCTTAACATCCGGACCGGGGAACTATGGCTACACCTCC. Protein: CASSSLTSGPGNYGYTS.

About this clonotype: A much larger clonotype is one base distant, so this may be a read error. The rearrangement links TRBV7-3 to TRBJ2-5; 9 bases map to TRBD2. Germline V lookup: CDR1 SGHTA, CDR2 FQGTGA. The CDR3 is 15 amino acids. CDR3 protein: CTSSPTRGGAETQYF. In DNA form, the CDR3 reads TGTACCAGCAGCCCCACCCGCGGGGGGGCCGAGACCCAGTACTTC.

V is TRBV28 and J is TRBJ1-2; possible D gene TRBD1, 5 bases. Trimming took 5 bases from V and 4 from J, leaving 17 bases between them. The CDR3 loop spans 15 amino acids. In germline, CDR1 is MDHEN, CDR2 SYDVKM. CDR3 in DNA: TGTGCCAGCAGTGTCACCCGAGGGACGTCCTATGGCTACACCTTC. This encodes CASSVTRGTSYGYTF.

V is TRBV15 and J is TRBJ2-7, with 9 bases lining up with TRBD1. CDR1 is LNHNV, CDR2 YYDKDF, per germline (reference sequence). There are 14 residues in the CDR3. The ends lost 6 bases at V and 2 bases at J; junction bases unmatched: 5. CDR3 loop: CATSSRTGAYEQYF. CDR3 nucleotides: TGTGCCACCAGTTCCCGGACAGGGGCCTACGAGCAGTACTTC.

This chain joins TRBV4-1 and TRBJ1-1; 8 bases map to TRBD1. The germline V gene has CDR1 MGHRA and CDR2 YSYEKL. The V gene end was trimmed by 0 bases and the J gene end by 4 bases; junction bases not matched to a gene: 1. The CDR3 contains 14 residues. The CDR3 region has the DNA TGCGCCAGCAGCCAAGAGGACAGGGCCACTGAAGCTTTCTTT. Its protein is CASSQEDRATEAFF.

The V gene is TRBV6-5, the J gene TRBJ2-6, with D perhaps given as TRBD1 or TRBD2 (5 bases each). Trimming removed 6 bases at V and 0 bases at J, with 9 bases between. This CDR3 spans 15 amino acids. CDR1 and CDR2 (germline): MNHEY, SVGAGI. This CDR3 is CASSTGLSGANVLTF. For the CDR3, the DNA is TGTGCCAGCAGCACGGGGCTCTCTGGGGCCAACGTCCTGACTTTC.

The rearrangement links TRBV6-5 to TRBJ1-2; D remains unclear. V was shortened by 1 base and J by 2 bases, with 5 bases between the two germline ends. The CDR3 extends over 13 amino acids. CDR1 is MNHEY, CDR2 SVGAGI, per germline. CDR3 in amino acids: CASSYLQNYGYTF. As DNA, the CDR3 is TGTGCCAGCAGTTACTTACAGAACTATGGCTACACCTTC.

The rearrangement links TRBV28 to TRBJ2-6; D ambiguous. V shed 5 bases and J shed 0 bases, with 11 bases lying between them. The CDR3 is 16 amino acids. Per the germline V gene, CDR1 is MDHEN and CDR2 is SYDVKM. CDR3 sequence (DNA): TGTGCCAGCAGTCGCACAAGCCTCTCTGGGGCCAACGTCCTGACTTTC. Residues: CASSRTSLSGANVLTF.

This clonotype was seen more than once but under ten times. V usage is TRBV28 and J usage is TRBJ1-1, with TRBD1 identical over 8 bases. The CDR3 runs to 17 residues. V was pared by 5 bases and J by 1 base, with 12 bases of the junction left unmatched. Germline CDR1 is MDHEN and CDR2 is SYDVKM. The CDR3 reads CASSGYMTGTGNTEAFF. CDR3 coding DNA: TGTGCCAGCAGTGGGTATATGACAGGGACAGGGAACACTGAAGCTTTCTTT.

The sample holds a few counts of this clonotype. The chain has TRBV12-3 or TRBV12-4 and TRBJ2-1, with TRBD1 matching over 7 bases. The length of the CDR3 is 13 residues. Trimming at V came to 6 bases and at J to 2 bases, leaving 1 base not matched to a gene. CDR3 sequence (DNA): TGTGCCAGCAGAGGGGGCCCCTACAATGAGCAGTTCTTC. As protein: CASRGGPYNEQFF.

This clonotype was observed a few times. The chain recombines TRBV12-3 or TRBV12-4 with TRBJ1-1; D is unresolved. V lost 4 bases and J lost 0, with 15 bases in between. The CDR3 is made up of 16 amino acids. The CDR3 nucleotides read TGTGCCAGCAGTTCCGACCTAGGACTCCTGAACACTGAAGCTTTCTTT. Translated: CASSSDLGLLNTEAFF.

There are many counts of this clonotype. Relative to the germline gene, one junction end is altered; a read error may explain this. The CDR3 DNA reads as TGTGCCAGCAGTGAGGACGGTCAAGACACCCAGTACTTC. Its protein is CASSEDGQDTQYF. The rearrangement links TRBV6-6 to TRBJ2-5, with D unresolved. The CDR3 covers 13 residues. In germline, CDR1 is MNHNY, CDR2 SVGAGI (reference sequence).

This clonotype was seen more than once but under ten times. The chain is built from TRBV6-1 and TRBJ2-7; 8 bases are shared with TRBD1. Trimming removed 6 bases from V and 6 bases from J; junction bases left unmatched: 10. Germline values: CDR1 MNHNS, CDR2 SASEGT. This CDR3 region has 14 residues. The CDR3 loop is CASSPQTGVREQYF. The DNA of the CDR3 is TGTGCCAGCAGCCCTCAGACAGGGGTCCGCGAGCAGTACTTC.

The chain uses TRBV5-4 and TRBJ2-1; a weak D match, TRBD2 (5 bases). From germline, CDR1 is SGHNT and CDR2 YYREEE (reference sequence). The CDR3 totals 16 residues. The V end lost 4 bases, the J end lost 5 bases, and 19 bases lay between the germline ends. In nucleotides, the CDR3 is TGTGCCAGCAGCGACTTGACAATGGGTAGCGACAATGAGCAGTTCTTC. Translation gives CASSDLTMGSDNEQFF.

The CDR3 DNA sequence: TGTGCCAGCAGAGGGACAGCTACCAATGAGCAGTTCTTC. Its protein product is CASRGTATNEQFF. The chain is built from TRBV2 and TRBJ2-1, with TRBD1 matching over 7 bases. In germline, CDR1 is SNHLY, CDR2 FYNNEI. The V gene end was trimmed by 6 bases and the J gene end by 6 bases; junction bases not matched to a gene: 5. The CDR3 consists of 13 residues.

This clonotype was detected only a few times. The gene calls are TRBV2 and TRBJ2-3; 11 nucleotides align to TRBD2. CDR3 length equals 17 residues. The V gene end was trimmed by 3 bases and the J gene end by 6 bases; junction bases not matched to a gene: 11. Looked up from germline, CDR1 is SNHLY and CDR2 is FYNNEI. CDR3 residues: CASSDLTSGDLGDTQYF. For the CDR3, the DNA is TGTGCCAGCAGTGACCTGACTAGCGGGGACCTCGGGGATACGCAGTATTTT.